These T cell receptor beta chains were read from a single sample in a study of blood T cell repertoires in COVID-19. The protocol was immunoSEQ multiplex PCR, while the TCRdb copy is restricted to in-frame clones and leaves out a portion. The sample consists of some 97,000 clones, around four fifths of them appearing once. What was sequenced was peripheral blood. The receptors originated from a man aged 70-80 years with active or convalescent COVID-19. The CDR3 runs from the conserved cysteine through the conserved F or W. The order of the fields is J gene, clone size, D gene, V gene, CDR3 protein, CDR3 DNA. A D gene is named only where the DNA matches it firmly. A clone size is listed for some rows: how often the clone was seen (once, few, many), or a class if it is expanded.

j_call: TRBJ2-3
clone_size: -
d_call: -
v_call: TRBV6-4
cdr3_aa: CASSASTGRVDTQYF
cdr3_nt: TGTGCCAGCAGTGCATCGACAGGCCGCGTAGATACGCAGTATTTT

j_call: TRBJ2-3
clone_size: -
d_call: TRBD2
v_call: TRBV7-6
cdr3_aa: CASSPSGGITDTQYF
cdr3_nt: TGTGCCAGCAGCCCCAGCGGGGGTATCACAGATACGCAGTATTTT

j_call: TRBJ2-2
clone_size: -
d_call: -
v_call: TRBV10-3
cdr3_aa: CAIRGQILANTGELFF
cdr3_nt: TGTGCCATCAGAGGACAGATCCTTGCGAACACCGGGGAGCTGTTTTTT

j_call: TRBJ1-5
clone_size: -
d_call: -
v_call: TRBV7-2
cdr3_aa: CASSFRGGDSNQPQHF
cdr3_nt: TGTGCCAGCAGCTTTAGGGGGGGTGATAGCAATCAGCCCCAGCATTTT

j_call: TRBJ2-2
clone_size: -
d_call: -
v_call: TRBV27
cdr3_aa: CASSSTRGTGELFF
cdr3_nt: TGTGCCAGCAGTTCCACCAGGGGCACCGGGGAGCTGTTTTTT

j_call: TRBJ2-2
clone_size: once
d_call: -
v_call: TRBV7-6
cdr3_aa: CASSLGQGLLTGELFF
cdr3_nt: TGTGCCAGCAGCTTAGGGCAGGGTCTCCTCACCGGGGAGCTGTTTTTT

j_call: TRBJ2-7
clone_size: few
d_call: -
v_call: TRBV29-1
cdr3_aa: CSVMGARYEQYF
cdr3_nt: TGCAGCGTTATGGGGGCGCGCTACGAGCAGTACTTC

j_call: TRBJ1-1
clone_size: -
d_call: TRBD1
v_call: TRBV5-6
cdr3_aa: CASSLQAQGAITEAFF
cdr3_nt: TGTGCCAGCAGCTTGCAAGCCCAGGGGGCGATTACTGAAGCTTTCTTT

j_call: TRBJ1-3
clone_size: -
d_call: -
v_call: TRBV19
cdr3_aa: CASTIGGAGNTIYF
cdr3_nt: TGTGCCAGTACCATCGGGGGAGCTGGAAACACCATATATTTT

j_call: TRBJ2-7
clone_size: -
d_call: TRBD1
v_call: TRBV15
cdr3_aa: CATRQGAYSYEQYF
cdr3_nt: TGTGCCACGCGACAGGGCGCTTACTCCTACGAGCAGTACTTC

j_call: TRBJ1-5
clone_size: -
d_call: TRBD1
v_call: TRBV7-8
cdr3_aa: CASREGTGGVRGAQHF
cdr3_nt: TGTGCCAGCAGGGAGGGGACAGGCGGAGTACGGGGGGCCCAGCATTTT